This T cell receptor (beta chain) appears in the sequencing data of a study of cytomegalovirus exposure and HLA in healthy donors. Study-level points and caveats: HLA allele associations emerged for roughly 17,000 TCR beta sequences in a later analysis, at 0.05 false discovery rate.

Losses at the gene ends were 5 bases for V and 15 bases for J; bases not matched to a gene: 10. The CDR3 is 13 amino acids. Germline V gene data show CDR1 as SEHNR and CDR2 as FQNEAQ (reference sequence). Primers included in the PCR were 60 Vbeta and 13 Jbeta primers. Assay used: immunoSEQ multiplex PCR; TCRdb lists only in-frame clones, some missing. Of 100,000 to 150,000 clones detected, approximately 69% appear once; the ten largest clones hold 4%. With regard to this clone: The antigen is not known.

This chain joins TRBV7-9 and TRBJ2-1; 10 bases map to TRBD1. This TCR was sampled from a man aged 40-49 years in good health and CMV-seropositive. The specimen sequenced was PBMCs. The CDR3 region has the DNA TGTGCCAGCAGCCCATACGGGACAGGGGATTTGTTCTTC. It is translated as CASSPYGTGDLFF.